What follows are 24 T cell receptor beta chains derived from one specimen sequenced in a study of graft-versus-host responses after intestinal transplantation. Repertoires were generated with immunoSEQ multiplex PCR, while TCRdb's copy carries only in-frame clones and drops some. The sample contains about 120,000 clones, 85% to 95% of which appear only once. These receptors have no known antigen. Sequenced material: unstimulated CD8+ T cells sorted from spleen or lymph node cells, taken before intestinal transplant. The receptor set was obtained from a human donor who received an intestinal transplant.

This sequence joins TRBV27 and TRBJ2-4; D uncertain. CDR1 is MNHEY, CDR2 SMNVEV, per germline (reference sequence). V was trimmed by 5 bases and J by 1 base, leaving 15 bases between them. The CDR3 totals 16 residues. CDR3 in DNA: TGTGCCAGCAGTCCTTGGATCCCTGGGGCCAAAAACATTCAGTACTTC. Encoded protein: CASSPWIPGAKNIQYF.

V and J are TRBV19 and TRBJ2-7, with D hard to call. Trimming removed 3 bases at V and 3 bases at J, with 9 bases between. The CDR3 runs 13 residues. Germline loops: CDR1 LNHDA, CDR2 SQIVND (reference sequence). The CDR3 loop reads CASSIFGFYEQYF. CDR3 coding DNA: TGTGCCAGTAGTATTTTCGGATTCTACGAGCAGTACTTC.

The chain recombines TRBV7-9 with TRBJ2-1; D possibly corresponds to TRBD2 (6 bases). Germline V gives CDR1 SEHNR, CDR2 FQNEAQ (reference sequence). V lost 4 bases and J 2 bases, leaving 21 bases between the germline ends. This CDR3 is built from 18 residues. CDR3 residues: CASSYPLRKEGPYNEQFF. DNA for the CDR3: TGTGCCAGCAGCTACCCGCTTCGGAAGGAGGGCCCCTACAATGAGCAGTTCTTC.

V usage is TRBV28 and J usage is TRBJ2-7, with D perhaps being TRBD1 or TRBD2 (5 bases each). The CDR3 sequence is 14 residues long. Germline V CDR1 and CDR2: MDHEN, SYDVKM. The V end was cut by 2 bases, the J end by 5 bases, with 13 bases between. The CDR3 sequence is CASSLGGTGNEQYF. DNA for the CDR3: TGTGCCAGCAGTTTAGGGGGAACCGGGAACGAGCAGTACTTC. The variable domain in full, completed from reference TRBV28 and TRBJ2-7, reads DVKVTQSSRYLVKRTGEKVFLECVQDMDHENMFWYRQDPGLGLRLIYFSYDVKMKEKGDIPEGYSVSREKKERFSLILESASTNQTSMYLCASSLGGTGNEQYFGPGTRLTVT.

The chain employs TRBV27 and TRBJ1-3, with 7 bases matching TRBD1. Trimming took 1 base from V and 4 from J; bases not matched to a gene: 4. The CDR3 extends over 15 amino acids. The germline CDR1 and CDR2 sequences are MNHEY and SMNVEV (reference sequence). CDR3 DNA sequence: TGTGCCAGCAGTTTATACTACAGGGGCGGAAACACCATATATTTT. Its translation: CASSLYYRGGNTIYF.

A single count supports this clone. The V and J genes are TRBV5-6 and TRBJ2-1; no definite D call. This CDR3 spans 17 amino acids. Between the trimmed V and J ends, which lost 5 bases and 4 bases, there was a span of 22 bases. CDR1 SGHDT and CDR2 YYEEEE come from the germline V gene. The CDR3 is CASSSVLLGTFYNEQFF. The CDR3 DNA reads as TGTGCCAGCAGTTCGGTTCTATTAGGAACCTTTTACAATGAGCAGTTCTTC.

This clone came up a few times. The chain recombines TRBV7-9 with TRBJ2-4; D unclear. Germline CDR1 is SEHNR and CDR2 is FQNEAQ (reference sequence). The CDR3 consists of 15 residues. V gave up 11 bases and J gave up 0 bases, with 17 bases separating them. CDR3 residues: CASAKGVLAKNIQYF. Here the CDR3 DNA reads TGTGCCTCTGCTAAGGGCGTTCTAGCCAAAAACATTCAGTACTTC.

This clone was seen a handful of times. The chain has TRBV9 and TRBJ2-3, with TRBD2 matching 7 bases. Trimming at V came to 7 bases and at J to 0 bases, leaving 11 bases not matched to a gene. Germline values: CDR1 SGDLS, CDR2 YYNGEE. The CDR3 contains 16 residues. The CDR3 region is CASSLGTGGSTDTQYF. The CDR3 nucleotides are TGTGCCAGCTCCTTAGGGACGGGAGGAAGCACAGATACGCAGTATTTT.

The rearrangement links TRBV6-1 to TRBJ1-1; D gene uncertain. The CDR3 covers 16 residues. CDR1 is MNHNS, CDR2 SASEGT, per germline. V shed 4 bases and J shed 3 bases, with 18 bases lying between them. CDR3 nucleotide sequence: TGTGCCAGCAGTGTGGCGCATGGAGGAATATACACTGAAGCTTTCTTT. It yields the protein CASSVAHGGIYTEAFF.

Here the CDR3 reads CASGGSSGTNEQYF. CDR3 bases: TGTGCCAGCGGTGGGTCTAGCGGGACCAACGAGCAGTACTTC. The rearrangement uses TRBV7-9 and TRBJ2-7, with 9 bases that match TRBD2. The CDR3 contains 14 residues. V was pared by 8 bases and J by 5 bases, with 10 bases of the junction left unmatched. CDR1 and CDR2 (germline): SEHNR, FQNEAQ (reference sequence).

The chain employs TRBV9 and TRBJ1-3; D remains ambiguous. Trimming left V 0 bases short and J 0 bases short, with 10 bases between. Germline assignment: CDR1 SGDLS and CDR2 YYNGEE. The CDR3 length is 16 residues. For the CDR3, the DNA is TGTGCCAGCAGCGTAGCCCGGGGATTCTCTGGAAACACCATATATTTT. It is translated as CASSVARGFSGNTIYF.

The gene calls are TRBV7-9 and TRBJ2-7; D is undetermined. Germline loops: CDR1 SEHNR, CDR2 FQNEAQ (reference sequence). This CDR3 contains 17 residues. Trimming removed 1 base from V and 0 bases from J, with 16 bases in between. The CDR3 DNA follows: TGTGCCAGCAGCTTAGTTGTTGGGCCCAGAAGCTCCTACGAGCAGTACTTC. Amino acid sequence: CASSLVVGPRSSYEQYF.

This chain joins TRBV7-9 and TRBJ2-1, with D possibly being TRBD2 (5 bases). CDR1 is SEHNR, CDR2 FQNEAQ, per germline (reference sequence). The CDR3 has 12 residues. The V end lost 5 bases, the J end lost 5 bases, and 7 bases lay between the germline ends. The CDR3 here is CASSGSNNEQFF. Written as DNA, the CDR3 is TGTGCCAGCAGCGGGAGCAACAATGAGCAGTTCTTC.

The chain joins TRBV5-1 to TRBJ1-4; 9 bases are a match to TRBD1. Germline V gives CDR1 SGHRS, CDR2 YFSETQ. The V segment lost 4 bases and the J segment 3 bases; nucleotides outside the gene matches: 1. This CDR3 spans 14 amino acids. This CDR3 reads CASSRDRANEKLFF. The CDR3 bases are TGCGCCAGCAGCCGGGACAGGGCTAATGAAAAACTGTTTTTT.

The CDR3 sequence is CASSQGPSSGAASYEQYF. The CDR3 nucleotides are TGCGCCAGCAGCCAAGGTCCTTCTAGCGGGGCAGCCTCCTACGAGCAGTACTTC. The chain uses TRBV4-3 and TRBJ2-7, with 9 bases identical to TRBD2. V was clipped by 1 base and J by 0 bases; unmatched bases: 10. Germline loops: CDR1 LGHNA, CDR2 YSLEER. The CDR3 sequence is 18 residues long.

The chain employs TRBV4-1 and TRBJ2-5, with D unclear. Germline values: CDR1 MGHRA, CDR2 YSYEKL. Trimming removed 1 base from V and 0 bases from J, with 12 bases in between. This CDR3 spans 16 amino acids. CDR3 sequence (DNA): TGCGCCAGCAGCCAAGTAAAAGCGTTAGACCAAGAGACCCAGTACTTC. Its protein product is CASSQVKALDQETQYF.

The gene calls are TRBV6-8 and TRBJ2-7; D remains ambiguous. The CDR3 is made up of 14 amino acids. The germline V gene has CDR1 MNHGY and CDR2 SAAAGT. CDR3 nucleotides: TGTGCAACCCTGGCCCAAACCGATTCTTACGAGCAGTACTTC. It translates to CATLAQTDSYEQYF.

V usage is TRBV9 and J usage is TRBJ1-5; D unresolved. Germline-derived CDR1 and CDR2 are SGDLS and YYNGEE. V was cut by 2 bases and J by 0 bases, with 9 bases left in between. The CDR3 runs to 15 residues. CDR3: CASSVDGNSNQPQHF. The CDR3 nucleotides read TGTGCCAGCAGCGTGGACGGAAATAGCAATCAGCCCCAGCATTTT. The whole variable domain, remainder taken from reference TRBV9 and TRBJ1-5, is DSGVTQTPKHLITATGQRVTLRCSPRSGDLSVYWYQQSLDQGLQFLIQYYNGEERAKGNILERFSAQQFPDLHSELNLSSLELGDSALYFCASSVDGNSNQPQHFGDGTRLSIL.

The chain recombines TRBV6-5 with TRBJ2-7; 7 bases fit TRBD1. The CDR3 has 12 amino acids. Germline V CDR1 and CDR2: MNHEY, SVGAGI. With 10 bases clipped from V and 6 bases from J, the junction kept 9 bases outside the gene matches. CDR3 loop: CAIKTGIGEQYF. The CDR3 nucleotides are TGTGCCATCAAGACAGGGATCGGCGAGCAGTACTTC.

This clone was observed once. The CDR3 is CASSPQWLQLSSNQPQHF. The CDR3 DNA reads as TGTGCCAGCAGTCCCCAGTGGCTACAACTTTCTAGCAATCAGCCCCAGCATTTT. This chain connects TRBV28 to TRBJ1-5; D not certain. V lost 5 bases, J lost 0 bases, and 20 bases lay in between. The CDR3 totals 18 residues. Germline CDR1 is MDHEN and CDR2 is SYDVKM.

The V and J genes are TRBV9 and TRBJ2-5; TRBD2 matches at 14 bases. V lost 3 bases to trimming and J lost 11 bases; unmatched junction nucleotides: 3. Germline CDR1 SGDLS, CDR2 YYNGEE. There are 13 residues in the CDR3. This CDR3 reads CASSAGLAGEQYF. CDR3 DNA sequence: TGTGCCAGCAGCGCGGGACTAGCGGGGGAGCAGTACTTC.

The CDR3 DNA reads TGTGCCAGCAGCCGTGGGGTGGTCTATGAGCAGTTCTTC. It yields the protein CASSRGVVYEQFF. The chain combines TRBV28 with TRBJ2-1, with D hard to call. The CDR3 contains 13 residues. The germline V and J ends were trimmed by 6 bases and 8 bases, with 14 bases remaining between them. Per the germline V gene, CDR1 is MDHEN and CDR2 is SYDVKM.

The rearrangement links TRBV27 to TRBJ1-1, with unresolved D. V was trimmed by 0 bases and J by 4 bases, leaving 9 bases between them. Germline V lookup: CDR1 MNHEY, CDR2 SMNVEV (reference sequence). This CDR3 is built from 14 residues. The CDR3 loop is CASSLSATFTEAFF. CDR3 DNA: TGTGCCAGCAGTTTATCGGCCACCTTCACTGAAGCTTTCTTT.

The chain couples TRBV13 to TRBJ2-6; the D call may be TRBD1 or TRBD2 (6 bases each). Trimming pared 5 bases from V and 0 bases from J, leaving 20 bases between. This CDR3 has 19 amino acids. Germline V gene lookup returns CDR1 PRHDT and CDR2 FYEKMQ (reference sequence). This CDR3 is CASSLKGDLGPSGANVLTF. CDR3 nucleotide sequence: TGTGCCAGCAGCCTCAAGGGGGACTTAGGTCCCTCTGGGGCCAACGTCCTGACTTTC.